One and the same sample provided the 20 T cell receptor beta chains below, sequenced in a study of vaccination and CD4 T cells after COVID-19. Their antigens remain unidentified. Sequencing of the DNA from cultured CD4+ T cells was carried out with the Oncomine TCR Beta short-read assay. TCRdb re-derived calls from the PCR reads in MiXCR, one entry per CDR3 protein. The sample consists of more than 13,000 distinct CDR3 sequences, less than 65% of them appearing once. Stated treatment: approximately 9-day PBMC culture with coronavirus spike peptide pools or control peptides (ViraFEST assay). The sequencing used CD4+ T cells from blood, cultured in vitro, collected before SARS-CoV-2 vaccination. The receptors originated from a human donor who had recovered from COVID-19.

The chain uses TRBV7-2 and TRBJ2-3; D not certain. The CDR3 has 13 amino acids. V dropped 1 base and J dropped 3 bases, with 5 bases sitting between them. Germline-derived CDR1 and CDR2 are SGHTA and FQGNSA. CDR3 nucleotide sequence: TGTGCCAGCAGCTTAGTTAGAACAGATACGCAGTATTTT. It encodes CASSLVRTDTQYF.

V gene TRBV29-1 combines with J gene TRBJ1-5; D is possibly TRBD1 (5 bases). Germline CDR1 is SQVTM and CDR2 is ANQGSEA. The CDR3 loop spans 13 amino acids. Here the CDR3 DNA reads TGCAGTGTCCAGCAGGGCCTAAATCAGCCCCAGCATTTT. Its translation is CSVQQGLNQPQHF.

The chain carries TRBV10-2 and TRBJ2-5, with 14 nucleotides matching TRBD2. The CDR3 length is 17 residues. The trim removed 9 bases at V and 5 bases at J, leaving 14 bases unmatched. From germline, CDR1 is WSHSY and CDR2 SAAADI. CDR3 DNA sequence: TGCGCCAGTGCCGGACTAGCGGGGGGCCCTGCTTCTGAGACCCAGTACTTC. It specifies CASAGLAGGPASETQYF.

This clonotype came up a few times. The genes are TRBV7-2 and TRBJ1-3, with D hard to call. Germline V lookup: CDR1 SGHTA, CDR2 FQGNSA. V shed 4 bases and J shed 4 bases, with 11 bases lying between them. The CDR3 is 14 amino acids. CDR3 nucleotides: TGTGCCAGCAGCTCGGGAGTGAGAGGAAACACCATATATTTT. It is translated as CASSSGVRGNTIYF.

V is TRBV2 and J is TRBJ1-5; 12 bases align to TRBD1. Germline V gene data show CDR1 as SNHLY and CDR2 as FYNNEI. Trimming took 6 bases from V and 5 from J; bases not matched to a gene: 5. The CDR3 contains 15 residues. The CDR3 region is CASSGDRGRDQPQHF. The DNA for the CDR3 is TGTGCCAGCAGCGGGGACAGGGGGCGCGATCAGCCCCAGCATTTT.

This chain uses TRBV6-2 or TRBV6-3 with TRBJ2-5; D is possibly TRBD1 (6 bases). Trimming took 7 bases from V and 0 from J, leaving 12 bases between them. The CDR3 extends over 14 amino acids. Per the germline V gene, CDR1 is MNHEY and CDR2 is SVGEGT. In nucleotides, the CDR3 is TGTGCCAGCAAATTGCCAGGGGACCAAGAGACCCAGTACTTC. Amino acids: CASKLPGDQETQYF.

The chain uses TRBV6-1 and TRBJ1-3, with D perhaps TRBD1 (6 bases). The CDR3 runs to 15 residues. Trimming cost V 5 bases and J 2 bases, with 13 bases left between them. Germline V gene data show CDR1 as MNHNS and CDR2 as SASEGT. The CDR3 nucleotides are TGTGCCAGCAGTCACAGGACAGTGGCTGGAAACACCATATATTTT. Translated, it gives CASSHRTVAGNTIYF.

This chain joins TRBV20-1 and TRBJ1-5; 9 bases match TRBD1. The CDR3 runs to 17 residues. Germline V gene sequence: CDR1 DFQATT, CDR2 SNEGSKA (reference sequence). With V trimmed by 5 bases and J by 7 bases, 18 bases remained unmatched. The CDR3 region is CSARALDRGRVGQPQHF. For the CDR3, the DNA is TGCAGTGCTCGGGCACTGGACAGGGGAAGGGTGGGACAGCCCCAGCATTTT.

This chain joins TRBV27 and TRBJ2-3; D is possibly TRBD1 (5 bases). Germline CDR1 MNHEY, CDR2 SMNVEV (reference sequence). The CDR3 is made up of 15 amino acids. V shed 1 base and J shed 0 bases, with 8 bases lying between them. The CDR3: CASSLWGLSTDTQYF. The CDR3 DNA sequence: TGTGCCAGCAGTTTATGGGGCCTTAGCACAGATACGCAGTATTTT.

The chain joins TRBV20-1 to TRBJ2-7; 10 nucleotides line up with TRBD1. The J segment lost 5 bases and the V segment lost 0 bases, leaving 10 bases of the junction unmatched. The length of the CDR3 is 16 residues. The germline V gene encodes CDR1 DFQATT and CDR2 SNEGSKA (reference sequence). CDR3 sequence (DNA): TGCAGTGCTAGAGATCGTTCGGGACAGGGGCTCAACGAGCAGTACTTC. Protein sequence: CSARDRSGQGLNEQYF.

This clonotype was seen only a few times. V is TRBV7-2 and J is TRBJ2-5, with D possibly TRBD1 on 5 matching bases. The CDR3 has 14 amino acids. Looked up from germline, CDR1 is SGHTA and CDR2 is FQGNSA. With 5 bases removed from V and 4 bases from J, the gap between germline ends came to 14 bases. The CDR3 nucleotides are TGTGCCAGCAGCACACTAAGGGGCGTAGAGACCCAGTACTTC. This codes for CASSTLRGVETQYF.

The DNA of the CDR3 is TGTGCCAGCAGGCTGAGGCGGGGGTCAGGGACCCAGTACTTC. This codes for CASRLRRGSGTQYF. J is TRBJ2-5 and V is TRBV6-1, with 7 bases fitting TRBD2. Per the germline V gene, CDR1 is MNHNS and CDR2 is SASEGT. The CDR3 sequence is 14 residues long. After removal of 6 bases from V and 7 bases from J, the junction contained 11 bases not matched to a gene.

The genes are TRBV7-9 and TRBJ1-4; TRBD1 aligns across 7 bases. The ends lost 1 base at V and 6 bases at J; junction bases unmatched: 5. CDR1 is SEHNR, CDR2 FQNEAQ, per germline (reference sequence). This CDR3 spans 15 amino acids. CDR3 nucleotides: TGTGCCAGCAGCTTAGGAGGGACAGCCGATGAAAAACTGTTTTTT. Translating it yields CASSLGGTADEKLFF.

The chain uses TRBV5-6 and TRBJ1-2; 7 nucleotides align to TRBD1. The germline gives CDR1 SGHDT, CDR2 YYEEEE. The CDR3 length is 14 residues. The J segment lost 4 bases and the V segment lost 4 bases, leaving 7 bases of the junction unmatched. CDR3 in amino acids: CASSQPGTAYGYTF. As DNA, the CDR3 is TGTGCCAGCAGCCAACCGGGGACAGCCTATGGCTACACCTTC.

This clonotype was seen only a few times. V is TRBV7-9 and J is TRBJ1-2; the match to TRBD1 covers 7 bases. The trim removed 5 bases at V and 0 bases at J, leaving 9 bases unmatched. Germline CDR1 and CDR2: SEHNR and FQNEAQ (reference sequence). The CDR3 consists of 16 residues. Here the CDR3 reads CASSPDRDRANYGYTF. For the CDR3, the DNA is TGTGCCAGCAGCCCTGACCGGGACAGAGCTAACTATGGCTACACCTTC.

V is TRBV14 and J is TRBJ2-3, with D uncertain. The CDR3 is 14 amino acids. Trimming removed 0 bases from V and 6 bases from J, with 10 bases in between. The germline V gene has CDR1 SGHDN and CDR2 FVKESK. CDR3 DNA sequence: TGTGCCAGCAGCCAAGATCTCCTAGTCGATACGCAGTATTTT. It translates to CASSQDLLVDTQYF.

The genes are TRBV24-1 and TRBJ1-2; a weak D match, TRBD1 (5 bases). This CDR3 comprises 13 residues. The germline V gene encodes CDR1 KGHDR and CDR2 SFDVKD. Trimming took 11 bases from V and 4 from J, leaving 16 bases between them. CDR3 DNA: TGTGCCAGCCCGAAGGGGACTTTCTATGGCTACACCTTC. Protein sequence: CASPKGTFYGYTF.

This CDR3 is CASSLLSLGETQYF. CDR3 nucleotide sequence: TGTGCCAGCAGTTTACTTAGCCTCGGGGAGACCCAGTACTTC. The gene calls are TRBV28 and TRBJ2-7; no clear D gene. The DNA end is a closer match to TRBJ2-5, so the J assignment may be wrong. Germline CDR1 and CDR2: MDHEN and SYDVKM. CDR3 length: 14 amino acids.

The rearrangement links TRBV7-3 to TRBJ1-2; TRBD1 is a possible D gene (6 bases). This CDR3 region has 16 residues. V shed 5 bases and J shed 8 bases, with 24 bases lying between them. Per the germline V gene, CDR1 is SGHTA and CDR2 is FQGTGA. The CDR3 loop is CASSPIGGQGKDGYTF. For the CDR3, the DNA is TGTGCCAGCAGCCCGATTGGCGGGCAGGGGAAAGACGGCTACACCTTC.

The chain combines TRBV20-1 with TRBJ2-1, with 8 bases that match TRBD2. The J segment lost 5 bases and the V segment lost 7 bases, leaving 4 bases of the junction unmatched. In germline, CDR1 is DFQATT, CDR2 SNEGSKA (reference sequence). The CDR3 spans 12 residues. CDR3 in amino acids: CSELAENNEQFF. Here the CDR3 DNA reads TGCAGTGAACTAGCGGAAAACAATGAGCAGTTCTTC.